Following are 5 T cell receptor beta chains from one sample sequenced in a study of blood T cell repertoires in COVID-19. TCRdb's table, derived via immunoSEQ multiplex PCR, lists solely in-frame clones and lacks some. Of about 120,000 clones listed, about 85% are singletons. The sequenced sample consisted of peripheral blood. The origin of the receptors is a man older than 75 with active or convalescent COVID-19.

The chain carries TRBV2 and TRBJ2-5; 13 nucleotides match TRBD2. This CDR3 is 14 amino acids long. CDR1 SNHLY and CDR2 FYNNEI come from the germline V gene. V was pared by 5 bases and J by 5 bases, with 2 bases of the junction left unmatched. CDR3 in DNA: TGTGCCAGCAGTCCGACTAGCGGGGGGGAGACCCAGTACTTC. This sequence encodes CASSPTSGGETQYF.

The V and J genes are TRBV7-3 and TRBJ2-5; D is unresolved. CDR1 is SGHTA and CDR2 is FQGTGA in the germline V gene. V lost 2 bases, J lost 4 bases, and 11 bases lay in between. The CDR3 totals 14 residues. The CDR3 protein is CASSLLLPRETQYF. The CDR3 coding sequence is TGTGCCAGCAGCTTACTACTTCCTCGAGAGACCCAGTACTTC.

The V gene is TRBV7-2, the J gene TRBJ1-1, with D possibly TRBD1 on 6 matching bases. The CDR3 contains 14 residues. Trimming shortened V by 5 bases and J by 5 bases, and 15 bases separated the two germline ends. Germline V gene data show CDR1 as SGHTA and CDR2 as FQGNSA. The CDR3 here is CASSPIQGQTEAFF. For the CDR3, the DNA is TGTGCCAGCAGCCCAATACAGGGACAAACTGAAGCTTTCTTT.

This clone was detected once. The chain is built from TRBV6-6 and TRBJ1-6; 7 bases fit TRBD1. With 6 bases clipped from V and 9 bases from J, the junction kept 8 bases outside the gene matches. CDR1 MNHNY and CDR2 SVGAGI come from the germline V gene (reference sequence). This CDR3 is 14 amino acids long. This CDR3 is CASSADRETSPLHF. As DNA, the CDR3 is TGTGCCAGCAGCGCCGACAGGGAGACTTCACCCCTCCACTTT.

V and J are TRBV2 and TRBJ1-6; TRBD1 might be the D (5 bases). V lost 6 bases and J 4 bases, leaving 13 bases between the germline ends. This CDR3 is built from 15 residues. Germline CDR1 SNHLY, CDR2 FYNNEI. The CDR3: CASSPRQPYNSPLHF. The CDR3 nucleotides read TGTGCCAGCAGCCCACGACAGCCGTATAATTCACCCCTCCACTTT.